Sequencing of this TCR beta chain was carried out in a study of T-cell reconstitution after alpha-beta-depleted transplantation in children. CDR1 and CDR2 from the germline V gene are SQVTM and ANQGSEA. The length of the CDR3 is 13 residues. With 7 bases clipped from V and 2 bases from J, the junction kept 6 bases outside the gene matches. Preparation of the TCRbeta library was carried out with unique molecular identifiers. TCRdb itself ran the PCR reads through MiXCR, one entry per CDR3 protein. In the table there are over 550,000 distinct CDR3 sequences, over 9.5% of which are singletons. This clonotype was counted ten times or more.

The sample was PBMCs from the stem cell graft donor, taken from the stem cell graft. The source is a human donor who donated a stem cell graft to a child with acute myeloid leukemia. V gene TRBV29-1 combines with J gene TRBJ2-3; 7 nucleotides align to TRBD2. The CDR3 reads CSAERDATDTQYF. Written as DNA, the CDR3 is TGCAGCGCCGAGCGGGATGCCACAGATACGCAGTATTTT.